The source of this T cell receptor beta chain is a study of tumor-infiltrating lymphocytes in primary liver carcinoma. In the study overall: Tissue type made little difference to sample yields of roughly 3.65 to 7.13 million productive TCRbeta reads.

Regarding this clonotype: Its antigen remains unknown. This sequence may be a read error, since a much larger clone differs from it by one base.

Study-level findings and limits: Tumor-adjacent and tumor-blood pairs overlapped less than tumor region pairs did.

The length of the CDR3 is 14 residues. The template, roughly 510 ng total RNA, yielded TCR beta cDNA made with a constant-region primer. ARM-PCR, slightly modified, supplied the TCR beta libraries through three nested multiplex PCR rounds. The two initial PCR rounds, roughly 10 cycles each, used TRBV1-TRBV30 forward and C-beta reverse primers. TCRdb used MiXCR to reprocess the multiplex PCR reads, holding one entry per CDR3 protein. The sample records about 200,000 distinct CDR3 sequences, less than 70% being singletons. Researchers drew blood RNA from unsorted whole blood and extracted germline DNA as well.

The V gene is TRBV12-3 or TRBV12-4, the J gene TRBJ2-3; 7 bases align to TRBD2. This receptor was taken from a woman between 55 and 75 years old with primary liver carcinoma and hepatitis B virus infection. Specimen: peripheral blood. CDR3 sequence (DNA): TGTGCCACCAGTGGGCGGGAGATCGCAGATACGCAGTATTTT. Translated, it gives CATSGREIADTQYF.